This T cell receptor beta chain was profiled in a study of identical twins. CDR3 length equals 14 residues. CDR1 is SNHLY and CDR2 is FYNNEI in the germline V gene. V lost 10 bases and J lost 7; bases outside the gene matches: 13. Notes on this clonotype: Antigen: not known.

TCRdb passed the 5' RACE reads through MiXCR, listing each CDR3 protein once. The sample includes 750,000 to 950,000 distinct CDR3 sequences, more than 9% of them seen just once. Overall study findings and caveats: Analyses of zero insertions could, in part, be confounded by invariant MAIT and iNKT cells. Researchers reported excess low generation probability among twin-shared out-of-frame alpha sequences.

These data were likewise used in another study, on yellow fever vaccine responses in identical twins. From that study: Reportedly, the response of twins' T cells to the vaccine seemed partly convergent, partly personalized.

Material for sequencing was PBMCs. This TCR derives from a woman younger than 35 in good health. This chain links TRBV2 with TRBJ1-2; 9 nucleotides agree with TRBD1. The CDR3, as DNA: TGTGCCACTTACACGGGACAGGGTTGGAGTGGCTACACCTTC. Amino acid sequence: CATYTGQGWSGYTF.